Presented here are 32 T cell receptor beta chains from one specimen sequenced in a study of long-term antiretroviral therapy in people with HIV. At the survey level, the v3.0 immunoSEQ assay was run. Sequenced by immunoSEQ multiplex PCR; TCRdb stores in-frame clones only, minus some. Among about 35,000 clones listed, approximately 85% were seen once. Specimen: unsorted PBMCs, collected 2.2 years after starting antiretroviral therapy. Receptors were obtained from a man between 18 and 29 years old with HIV.

This rearrangement joins TRBV7-8 to TRBJ2-7; TRBD1 matches at 7 bases. The germline V gene encodes CDR1 SGHVS and CDR2 FQNEAQ. V trimming: 6 bases; J trimming: 3 bases; junction bases outside the gene matches: 5. CDR3 size: 13 residues. The CDR3, as DNA: TGTGCCAGCAGGGGGACAGAAAGCTACGAGCAGTACTTC. It is translated as CASRGTESYEQYF.

The chain links TRBV5-6 to TRBJ1-4; D is unresolved. Deletions cut 2 bases from V and 5 bases from J, with 4 bases between. The CDR3 runs to 12 residues. Germline loops: CDR1 SGHDT, CDR2 YYEEEE. CDR3 nucleotide sequence: TGTGCCAGCAGCTTTCTGAATGAAAAACTGTTTTTT. The encoded protein is CASSFLNEKLFF.

The chain has TRBV7-6 and TRBJ1-1; 8 nucleotides align to TRBD1. The CDR3 is made up of 13 amino acids. After removal of 3 bases from V and 7 bases from J, the junction contained 4 bases not matched to a gene. Looked up from germline, CDR1 is SGHVS and CDR2 is FNYEAQ. The CDR3 nucleotides are TGTGCCAGCAGCTTGACAGGGGCGAGTGAAGCTTTCTTT. It specifies CASSLTGASEAFF.

This clone was counted a single time. The rearrangement uses TRBV6-6 and TRBJ1-6; the D is unclear. Trimming shortened V by 4 bases and J by 15 bases, and 13 bases separated the two germline ends. Germline CDR1 and CDR2: MNHNY and SVGAGI (reference sequence). This CDR3 contains 12 residues. The CDR3 loop is CASSSITHGLHF. CDR3 sequence (DNA): TGTGCCAGCAGTTCCATCACCCACGGCCTCCACTTT.

The rearrangement links TRBV4-1 to TRBJ1-1, with 9 bases aligning to TRBD1. This CDR3 region has 16 residues. Germline V gene data show CDR1 as MGHRA and CDR2 as YSYEKL. The V gene end was trimmed by 4 bases and the J gene end by 1 base; junction bases not matched to a gene: 7. CDR3 amino acids: CASSRRTGARNTEAFF. CDR3 bases: TGCGCCAGCAGCCGAAGGACAGGGGCGAGGAACACTGAAGCTTTCTTT.

This clone was recorded only once. The chain couples TRBV28 to TRBJ1-4; weak D call: TRBD1 (5 bases). Trimming stripped 6 bases from V and 1 base from J, with 6 bases between. CDR1 and CDR2 from the germline V gene are MDHEN and SYDVKM. CDR3 length equals 13 residues. CDR3 nucleotides: TGTGCCAGCAGCGACAGAACTAATGAAAAACTGTTTTTT. Amino acid sequence: CASSDRTNEKLFF. The full variable domain, its missing parts supplied by reference TRBV28 and TRBJ1-4, is DVKVTQSSRYLVKRTGEKVFLECVQDMDHENMFWYRQDPGLGLRLIYFSYDVKMKEKGDIPEGYSVSREKKERFSLILESASTNQTSMYLCASSDRTNEKLFFGSGTQLSVL.

V usage is TRBV9 and J usage is TRBJ2-1, with no clear D. Per the germline V gene, CDR1 is SGDLS and CDR2 is YYNGEE. The CDR3 has 13 residues. The V end was cut by 4 bases, the J end by 10 bases, with 15 bases between. CDR3 sequence (DNA): TGTGCCAGCAGCCGGATAGGCCTGGACGAGCAGTTCTTC. Amino acids: CASSRIGLDEQFF. Full variable domain (outside the CDR3, taken from reference TRBV9 and TRBJ2-1): DSGVTQTPKHLITATGQRVTLRCSPRSGDLSVYWYQQSLDQGLQFLIQYYNGEERAKGNILERFSAQQFPDLHSELNLSSLELGDSALYFCASSRIGLDEQFFGPGTRLTVL.

The V and J genes are TRBV7-9 and TRBJ2-7, with TRBD2 matching over 9 bases. Unmatched junction bases numbered 7, after V lost 4 bases and J lost 3 bases. CDR3 length: 15 amino acids. Germline CDR1 is SEHNR and CDR2 is FQNEAQ (reference sequence). CDR3 sequence reads: CASSSPREGRYEQYF. Written as DNA, the CDR3 is TGTGCCAGCAGCTCCCCGCGGGAGGGCCGCTACGAGCAGTACTTC. Variable domain in full (rest from reference TRBV7-9 and TRBJ2-7): DTGVSQNPRHKITKRGQNVTFRCDPISEHNRLYWYRQTLGQGPEFLTYFQNEAQLEKSRLLSDRFSAERPKGSFSTLEIQRTEQGDSAMYLCASSSPREGRYEQYFGPGTRLTVT.

V is TRBV5-4 and J is TRBJ1-2; possibly TRBD1 for D (5 bases). The CDR3 is 14 amino acids. CDR1 is SGHNT, CDR2 YYREEE, per germline (reference sequence). V lost 0 bases and J 8 bases, leaving 14 bases between the germline ends. The CDR3 coding sequence is TGTGCCAGCAGCTTGGAGGAAGGGGCCGGAGGCTACACCTTC. Translation gives CASSLEEGAGGYTF.

The rearrangement links TRBV7-9 to TRBJ1-2; 10 bases line up with TRBD1. The CDR3 contains 14 residues. Trimming at V came to 6 bases and at J to 4 bases, leaving 5 bases not matched to a gene. Germline-derived CDR1 and CDR2 are SEHNR and FQNEAQ (reference sequence). In DNA, the CDR3 is TGTGCCAGCAGTTGGGACAGGGGCCCCTATGGCTACACCTTC. It yields the protein CASSWDRGPYGYTF.

The chain has TRBV5-1 and TRBJ1-1; D not resolved. The CDR3 totals 14 residues. Trimming removed 0 bases at V and 2 bases at J, with 8 bases between. CDR1 SGHRS and CDR2 YFSETQ come from the germline V gene. The CDR3 sequence is CASSLELPNTEAFF. DNA of the CDR3: TGCGCCAGCAGCTTGGAACTCCCAAACACTGAAGCTTTCTTT.

The chain joins TRBV18 to TRBJ2-3; D not resolved. Germline CDR1 and CDR2: KGHSH and LQKENI. V was cut by 0 bases and J by 4 bases, with 2 bases left in between. There are 12 residues in the CDR3. This CDR3 is CASSPPADTQYF. The CDR3 nucleotides are TGTGCCAGCTCACCACCGGCAGATACGCAGTATTTT.

The V and J genes are TRBV10-1 and TRBJ1-5; D ambiguous. Germline loops: CDR1 WNHNN, CDR2 SYGVQD (reference sequence). This CDR3 is built from 10 residues. Trimming stripped 7 bases from V and 7 bases from J, with 5 bases between. CDR3 protein: CASIPQPQHF. The DNA for the CDR3 is TGCGCCAGCATACCCCAGCCCCAGCATTTT.

The chain employs TRBV2 and TRBJ2-3; 12 nucleotides agree with TRBD2. The CDR3 sequence is 16 residues long. With V trimmed by 0 bases and J by 4 bases, 2 bases remained unmatched. Germline lookup yields CDR1 SNHLY and CDR2 FYNNEI. CDR3 bases: TGTGCCAGCAGTGAAGCACTAGCGGGGGGCCCAGATACGCAGTATTTT. Amino acids: CASSEALAGGPDTQYF.

J is TRBJ1-1 and V is TRBV27; no reliable D call. CDR3 length equals 13 residues. The V and J ends lost 0 bases and 1 base respectively, with 3 bases between them. CDR1 and CDR2 from the germline V gene are MNHEY and SMNVEV (reference sequence). CDR3 protein: CASSLSRNTEAFF. Here the CDR3 DNA reads TGTGCCAGCAGTTTATCCAGGAACACTGAAGCTTTCTTT.

The J gene is TRBJ2-2, the V gene TRBV5-1; perhaps TRBD2 as D (5 bases). Trimming pared 5 bases from V and 4 bases from J, leaving 12 bases between. Germline V lookup: CDR1 SGHRS, CDR2 YFSETQ. The CDR3 spans 14 residues. The CDR3 bases are TGCGCCAGCAGGGCGGGCTACACCACCGGGGAGCTGTTTTTT. Its protein product is CASRAGYTTGELFF.

The table lists this clone with a count of one. The V gene is TRBV5-8, the J gene TRBJ2-7, with 11 bases aligning to TRBD2. CDR1 SGHTS and CDR2 YDEGEE come from the germline V gene. The CDR3 extends over 15 amino acids. V shed 3 bases, J shed 4 bases, and the junction held 6 bases outside the gene matches. CDR3 region: CASSSRLAGSYEQYF. The CDR3 nucleotides read TGTGCCAGCAGCTCCCGACTAGCGGGATCATACGAGCAGTACTTC.

V and J are TRBV7-2 and TRBJ1-5, with a weak D call TRBD1 (5 bases). The germline V gene encodes CDR1 SGHTA and CDR2 FQGNSA. Trimming stripped 7 bases from V and 4 bases from J, with 11 bases between. The CDR3 runs 13 residues. CDR3 bases: TGTGCCAGCACCTATTGGGGGAATCAGCCCCAGCATTTT. Translating it yields CASTYWGNQPQHF.

DNA of the CDR3: TGCGCCAGCAGCCAAGACACGGGAGGGTCCTACAATGAGCAGTTCTTC. Translation: CASSQDTGGSYNEQFF. V gene TRBV4-1 combines with J gene TRBJ2-1, with 8 bases fitting TRBD2. This CDR3 contains 16 residues. Trimming removed 0 bases from V and 1 base from J; junction bases left unmatched: 2. Germline CDR1 MGHRA, CDR2 YSYEKL.

The chain employs TRBV7-3 and TRBJ2-2; 12 nucleotides match TRBD2. The trim removed 4 bases at V and 4 bases at J, leaving 4 bases unmatched. The CDR3 loop spans 16 amino acids. CDR1 and CDR2 from the germline V gene are SGHTA and FQGTGA. The CDR3, as DNA: TGTGCCAGCAGCTCGGGACTAGCGGGTGGCACCGGGGAGCTGTTTTTT. Translated, it gives CASSSGLAGGTGELFF. The complete variable domain, with remaining parts taken from reference TRBV7-3 and TRBJ2-2, reads GAGVSQTPSNKVTEKGKYVELRCDPISGHTALYWYRQSLGQGPEFLIYFQGTGAADDSGLPNDRFFAVRPEGSVSTLKIQRTERGDSAVYLCASSSGLAGGTGELFFGEGSRLTVL.

The chain joins TRBV23-1 to TRBJ2-7, with D perhaps TRBD2 (6 bases). TRBV23-1 falls under the ORF class, with uncertain function. This CDR3 spans 14 amino acids. V lost 6 bases to trimming and J lost 0 bases, with 12 bases between them. The CDR3 coding sequence is TGCGCCAGCAGCTCGGGAGCCGGCTCCTACGAGCAGTACTTC. It is translated as CASSSGAGSYEQYF.

This clone appeared a single time. The chain uses TRBV28 and TRBJ2-1, with 8 bases fitting TRBD2. V shed 5 bases, J shed 6 bases, and the junction held 12 bases outside the gene matches. The CDR3 runs 16 residues. The V gene's germline CDR1 is MDHEN and CDR2 SYDVKM. The CDR3 loop is CASSPLGTRVGNEQFF. The DNA of the CDR3 is TGTGCCAGCAGTCCCCTGGGGACTAGGGTGGGCAATGAGCAGTTCTTC. The variable domain in full, completed from reference TRBV28 and TRBJ2-1, reads DVKVTQSSRYLVKRTGEKVFLECVQDMDHENMFWYRQDPGLGLRLIYFSYDVKMKEKGDIPEGYSVSREKKERFSLILESASTNQTSMYLCASSPLGTRVGNEQFFGPGTRLTVL.

V usage is TRBV7-3 and J usage is TRBJ2-5; 8 bases line up with TRBD2. The CDR3 length is 14 residues. J was trimmed by 5 bases and V by 2 bases; bases with no gene match: 4. Germline V lookup: CDR1 SGHTA, CDR2 FQGTGA. This chain's CDR3 is CASSLSSGSETQYF. CDR3 nucleotide sequence: TGTGCCAGCAGCTTATCCAGCGGGAGTGAGACCCAGTACTTC.

The chain has TRBV7-9 and TRBJ2-7; 10 nucleotides align to TRBD2. There are 15 residues in the CDR3. V lost 3 bases and J lost 4; bases outside the gene matches: 6. The V gene's germline CDR1 is SEHNR and CDR2 FQNEAQ (reference sequence). The CDR3 loop reads CASSFLAGEAYEQYF. The CDR3 DNA reads TGTGCCAGCAGCTTCCTAGCGGGAGAGGCGTACGAGCAGTACTTC. Supplemented by reference TRBV7-9 and TRBJ2-7, the full variable domain reads DTGVSQNPRHKITKRGQNVTFRCDPISEHNRLYWYRQTLGQGPEFLTYFQNEAQLEKSRLLSDRFSAERPKGSFSTLEIQRTEQGDSAMYLCASSFLAGEAYEQYFGPGTRLTVT.

The V gene is TRBV4-1, the J gene TRBJ2-7; D is uncertain. V shed 4 bases and J shed 0 bases, with 25 bases lying between them. Germline CDR1 is MGHRA and CDR2 is YSYEKL. The CDR3 totals 19 residues. CDR3 sequence (DNA): TGCGCCAGCAGCCTGCCCCTCAAGTCAGATACGGATAGCTCCTACGAGCAGTACTTC. Protein: CASSLPLKSDTDSSYEQYF.

This clone was detected only a few times. The chain has TRBV7-2 and TRBJ1-6; 7 nucleotides agree with TRBD1. Germline V gene lookup returns CDR1 SGHTA and CDR2 FQGNSA. J was trimmed by 5 bases and V by 5 bases; bases with no gene match: 3. The CDR3 totals 14 residues. CDR3 in amino acids: CASSRGQNNSPLHF. For the CDR3, the DNA is TGTGCCAGCAGCCGGGGACAGAATAATTCACCCCTCCACTTT. Full variable domain (rest looked up from reference TRBV7-2 and TRBJ1-6): GAGVSQSPSNKVTEKGKDVELRCDPISGHTALYWYRQSLGQGLEFLIYFQGNSAPDKSGLPSDRFSAERTGGSVSTLTIQRTQQEDSAVYLCASSRGQNNSPLHFGNGTRLTVT.

The chain is built from TRBV7-3 and TRBJ2-2; no clear D. Deletions cut 4 bases from V and 4 bases from J, with 7 bases between. Germline V lookup: CDR1 SGHTA, CDR2 FQGTGA. This CDR3 is 13 amino acids long. CDR3 sequence (DNA): TGTGCCAGCAGCTCCGACACCACCGGGGAGCTGTTTTTT. It encodes CASSSDTTGELFF.

The chain carries TRBV4-1 and TRBJ1-1; D perhaps matches TRBD1 (5 bases). Germline loops: CDR1 MGHRA, CDR2 YSYEKL. The CDR3 spans 16 residues. With 0 bases removed from V and 0 bases from J, the gap between germline ends came to 11 bases. CDR3 sequence: CASSQEGHGLNTEAFF. The CDR3 nucleotides are TGCGCCAGCAGCCAAGAAGGACACGGACTGAACACTGAAGCTTTCTTT.

The chain is built from TRBV19 and TRBJ2-7, with a possible D match to TRBD2 (7 bases). The V end was cut by 6 bases, the J end by 2 bases, with 17 bases between. This CDR3 spans 15 amino acids. Per the germline V gene, CDR1 is LNHDA and CDR2 is SQIVND (reference sequence). The CDR3 DNA reads TGTGCCAGTAGAGGGGGACTACAGGGCCCCTACGAGCAGTACTTC. Amino acid sequence: CASRGGLQGPYEQYF.

The rearrangement joins TRBV30 to TRBJ2-7, with 10 bases identical to TRBD2. The germline V gene encodes CDR1 GTSNPN and CDR2 SVGIG (reference sequence). The CDR3 sequence is 14 residues long. Trimming at V came to 2 bases and at J to 3 bases, leaving 4 bases not matched to a gene. The DNA for the CDR3 is TGTGCCTGGAGTAGCGGGAGGGAGTACTACGAGCAGTACTTC. The encoded protein is CAWSSGREYYEQYF.

The chain carries TRBV9 and TRBJ1-3; D ambiguous. The CDR3 consists of 16 residues. The V and J ends lost 0 bases and 5 bases respectively, with 15 bases between them. The V gene's germline CDR1 is SGDLS and CDR2 YYNGEE. The CDR3 nucleotides are TGTGCCAGCAGCGTAGCTACGAAGGCCGAAAGAAACACCATATATTTT. This encodes CASSVATKAERNTIYF.

This clone was found a few times. The chain carries TRBV28 and TRBJ2-7; TRBD2 agrees at 11 bases. This CDR3 has 15 amino acids. Germline CDR1 MDHEN, CDR2 SYDVKM. Trimming at V came to 6 bases and at J to 2 bases, leaving 6 bases not matched to a gene. The CDR3 DNA reads as TGTGCCAGCAGGGCCGGGACTAGCGGTACCTACGAGCAGTACTTC. Translation: CASRAGTSGTYEQYF. The complete variable domain, with remaining parts taken from reference TRBV28 and TRBJ2-7, reads DVKVTQSSRYLVKRTGEKVFLECVQDMDHENMFWYRQDPGLGLRLIYFSYDVKMKEKGDIPEGYSVSREKKERFSLILESASTNQTSMYLCASRAGTSGTYEQYFGPGTRLTVT.